The TCR beta chain described here comes from a study of PD-1 blockade in mismatch repair-deficient tumors. Study-wide background: Enrolled about 2012-2016, patients had progressing, pretreated mismatch repair-deficient cancers of about a dozen types. Findings and limits, study-wide: Tumor-resident clones, often undetectable pretreatment in blood, expanded then contracted after pembrolizumab.

Assay used: immunoSEQ multiplex PCR; TCRdb lists only in-frame clones, some missing. The data hold about 15,000 clones, with more than 70% observed a single time. Germline CDR1 and CDR2: SQVTM and ANQGSEA. The CDR3 sequence is 10 residues long. V was pared by 8 bases and J by 9 bases, with 13 bases between. Note on this clone: Its antigen is undetermined.

The TCR-sequenced patients were a few responders to pembrolizumab. The sample consisted of PBMCs, taken before pembrolizumab treatment. This chain uses TRBV29-1 with TRBJ2-5; a weak D match, TRBD2 (6 bases). The sequence derives from an adult with mismatch repair-deficient cancer. The CDR3 DNA follows: TGCAGCTTTACATGGGAGGCCCAGTACTTC. Its protein is CSFTWEAQYF. The whole variable domain, filled in from reference TRBV29-1 and TRBJ2-5, reads SAVISQKPSRDICQRGTSLTIQCQVDSQVTMMFWYRQQPGQSLTLIATANQGSEATYESGFVIDKFPISRPNLTFSTLTVSNMSPEDSSIYLCSFTWEAQYFGPGTRLLVL.